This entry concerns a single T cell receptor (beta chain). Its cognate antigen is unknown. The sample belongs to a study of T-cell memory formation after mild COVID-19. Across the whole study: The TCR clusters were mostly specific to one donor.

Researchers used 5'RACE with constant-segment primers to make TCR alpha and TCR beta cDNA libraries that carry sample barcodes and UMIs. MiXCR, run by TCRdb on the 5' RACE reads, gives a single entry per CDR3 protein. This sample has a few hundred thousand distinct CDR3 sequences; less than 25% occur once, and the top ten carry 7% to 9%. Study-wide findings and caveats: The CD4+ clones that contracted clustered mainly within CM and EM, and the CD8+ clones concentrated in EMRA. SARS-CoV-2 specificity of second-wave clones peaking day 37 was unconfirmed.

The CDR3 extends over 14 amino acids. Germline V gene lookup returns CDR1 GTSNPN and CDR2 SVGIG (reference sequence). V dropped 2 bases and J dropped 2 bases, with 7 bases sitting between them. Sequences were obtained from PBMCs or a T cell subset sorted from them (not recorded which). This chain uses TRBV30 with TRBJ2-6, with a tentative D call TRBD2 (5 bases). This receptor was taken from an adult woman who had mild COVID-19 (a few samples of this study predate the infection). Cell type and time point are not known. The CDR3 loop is CAWSSGAGANVLTF. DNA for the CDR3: TGTGCCTGGAGTAGCGGCGCTGGGGCCAACGTCCTGACTTTC.